This TCR beta chain emerged from a study of OX40 agonist ivuxolimab in advanced cancers. Study-level information: Cohort: roughly 79% men, mean age roughly 60, aged roughly 23 to 79.

Broader study findings: The study observed clonal expansion of CD4+ and CD8+ blood T cells by week 6 at 0.1 to 3.0 mg/kg.

TCRdb's copy holds only in-frame clones and misses some; the assay was immunoSEQ multiplex PCR. This sample carries roughly 80,000 clones, less than 85% of them seen once, and the ten largest clones take 0.75% to 0.85%. A remark on this clone: Its antigen is not identified. An end of the junction differs from the germline gene, which may be a read error. Other DNA sequences from this sample encode an identical CDR3 as well.

CDR1 and CDR2 from the germline V gene are GTSNPN and SVGIG (reference sequence). The CDR3 covers 15 residues. The material was CD4+ or CD8+ T cells sorted from blood, obtained in a trial of the OX40 agonist ivuxolimab. This sequence was found in an adult with an advanced solid tumor such as melanoma, head and neck, liver or kidney cancer. The rearrangement uses TRBV30 and TRBJ2-2, with 8 nucleotides matching TRBD2. CDR3 sequence: CAARGGPLGTGELFF. In DNA, the CDR3 is TGTGCCGCCCGCGGGGGGCCCTTAGGGACCGGGGAGCTGTTCTTT.